A selection of T cell receptor beta chains follows, all from one sample in a study of blood T cell repertoires in COVID-19. Data came from immunoSEQ multiplex PCR; TCRdb stores just in-frame clones and leaves some out. The sample lists around 340,000 clones; approximately 86% were seen once. Material for sequencing was peripheral blood. These receptors originate from a woman aged 60-70 years with COVID-19, enrolled during active disease. Each CDR3 is given with its conserved first and last residue. The D gene is left open where the match is weak. Size tells how often a clone was seen (once, few, many) or the class of an expanded clone, and some rows leave it out.

abundance	j_gene	d_gene	v_gene	CDR3nt	CDR3aa
NA	TRBJ2-5	NA	TRBV18	TGTGCCAGCTCACCCTATAGGGGTCAAGAGACCCAGTACTTC	CASSPYRGQETQYF
many	TRBJ2-7	NA	TRBV2	TGTGCCAGCAGTGTGGGGCAGATCTACGAGCAGTACTTC	CASSVGQIYEQYF
NA	TRBJ2-2	NA	TRBV11-3	TGTGCCAGCAGCTTTCAAACCGGGTCCTCCCCCGGGGAGCTGTTTTTT	CASSFQTGSSPGELFF
NA	TRBJ2-7	NA	TRBV7-2	TGTGCCAGCAGCTTAGCGTTGGGGGGCTACGAGCAGTACTTC	CASSLALGGYEQYF
NA	TRBJ1-4	NA	TRBV4-2	TGTGCCAGCAGCCCATACAGGGAAACTAATGAAAAACTGTTTTTT	CASSPYRETNEKLFF
NA	TRBJ2-5	NA	TRBV7-2	TGTGCCAGCAGCTTGGGGGCCTCGCCGGAGACCCAGTACTTC	CASSLGASPETQYF
once	TRBJ1-2	NA	TRBV19	TGTGCCAGTAGTATAGATGAGCGACGCTACACCTTC	CASSIDERRYTF
NA	TRBJ1-6	TRBD1	TRBV7-3	TGTGCCAGCAGCTCCCACGCCGGGACAGGGGGCTCACCCCTCCACTTT	CASSSHAGTGGSPLHF
NA	TRBJ2-3	NA	TRBV7-2	TGTGCCAGCAGCTTAGAGGTGGGGGGGCCCACAGATACGCAGTATTTT	CASSLEVGGPTDTQYF
few	TRBJ2-5	NA	TRBV3-1/TRBV3-2	TGTGCCAGCAGCCAAGAGCGAGCGAATGTTCGAGAGACCCAGTACTTC	CASSQERANVRETQYF
NA	TRBJ2-5	TRBD2	TRBV7-2	TGTGCCAGCAGCTTAGTTGCGGGGGGACCGCAAGAGACCCAGTACTTC	CASSLVAGGPQETQYF
NA	TRBJ2-5	TRBD2	TRBV7-2	TGTGCCAGCAGCTCACTAGCGGGGGGGCGAGAGACCCAGTACTTC	CASSSLAGGRETQYF
NA	TRBJ2-1	TRBD2	TRBV11-3	TGTGCCAGCAGGGGGGACGGGGGGAATGAGCAGTTCTTC	CASRGDGGNEQFF
few	TRBJ2-5	NA	TRBV7-2	TGTGCCAGCAGCTCTGCTATCGGAGGGTTAATATCAGAGACCCAGTACTTC	CASSSAIGGLISETQYF
NA	TRBJ2-7	NA	TRBV3-1/TRBV3-2	TGTGCCAGCAGCCTCAACTCCGACGGAGCCGAGCAGTACTTC	CASSLNSDGAEQYF
NA	TRBJ2-3	TRBD2	TRBV5-1	TGCGCCAGCAGCTTAAGCGGGGGTGGAGATACGCAGTATTTT	CASSLSGGGDTQYF
NA	TRBJ1-2	NA	TRBV5-6	TGTGCCAGCAGCCCCTACCTGGAGGTTTTAAAGGCCTACACCTTC	CASSPYLEVLKAYTF
NA	TRBJ2-1	NA	TRBV7-3	TGTGCCAGCAGCTTCGGTATGGGGGCGACTGAGCAGTTCTTC	CASSFGMGATEQFF
NA	TRBJ1-1	NA	TRBV7-9	TGTGCCAGCAGCTTAAGCAACACTGAAGCTTTCTTT	CASSLSNTEAFF
few	TRBJ1-5	NA	TRBV5-1	TGCGCCAGCAGCTTGGCCGGGGGTAGCAATCAGCCCCAGCATTTT	CASSLAGGSNQPQHF
few	TRBJ1-6	NA	TRBV30	TGTGCCTGGAGTCGGGGGATAAGCTATAATTCACCCCTCCACTTT	CAWSRGISYNSPLHF
NA	TRBJ2-7	TRBD2	TRBV10-1	TGCGCCAGCAGTGAGTATCGGGCTAGCGGCGAGCAGTACTTC	CASSEYRASGEQYF
NA	TRBJ2-3	TRBD2	TRBV18	TGTGCCAGCTCACCACCCTTGGGTAGCGGGGAGAGCACAGATACGCAGTATTTT	CASSPPLGSGESTDTQYF
once	TRBJ1-4	NA	TRBV3-1/TRBV3-2	TGTGCCAGCAGTCGGTCAACTAATGAAAAACTGTTTTTT	CASSRSTNEKLFF
few	TRBJ2-2	TRBD1	TRBV7-9	TGTGCCAGCAGCTCAAGGACAGGAACTACCGGGGAGCTGTTTTTT	CASSSRTGTTGELFF
NA	TRBJ2-5	NA	TRBV30	TGTGCCTGGAGTGTACATGGGACCCAGTACTTC	CAWSVHGTQYF
NA	TRBJ2-1	TRBD2	TRBV6-4	TGTGCCAGCAGTGACTCCGGGGGGGTGAAGTTCTTC	CASSDSGGVKFF
NA	TRBJ2-2	NA	TRBV2	TGTGCCAGCTGGGGGGTCGACGGGGAGCTGTTTTTT	CASWGVDGELFF
NA	TRBJ2-3	TRBD1	TRBV19	TGTGCCAGTAGTGCCTCAGGGGGCGGGACAGATACGCAGTATTTT	CASSASGGGTDTQYF
few	TRBJ1-6	TRBD1	TRBV10-3	TGTGCCATCAGTGAGTCCGGGACAGGGAACTCCCGAAATTCACCCCTCCACTTT	CAISESGTGNSRNSPLHF
NA	TRBJ2-1	TRBD2	TRBV2	TGTGCCAGCAGTGAATCAGCGGGGGGGCCTTGGGAGCAGTTCTTC	CASSESAGGPWEQFF
NA	TRBJ1-1	NA	TRBV6-4	TGTGCCAGCAGCCTACAGGCTACCACTGAAGCTTTCTTT	CASSLQATTEAFF